A selection of T cell receptor beta chains follows, all from one sample in a study of human T cells and chemical hapten exposure. TCRdb used MiXCR to reprocess the RACE reads, holding one entry per CDR3 protein. The sample comprises some 380,000 distinct CDR3 sequences, about 4.4% of which are singletons, and 2% to 2.5% rests with the top ten. The material sequenced was whole blood, taken in connection with sensitization to the hapten diphenylcyclopropenone (DPC). These receptors originate from a woman aged 45-59 years with alopecia areata. Some clones in this sample may be carry-over from other donors' samples. CDR3s include the opening cysteine and the closing phenylalanine or tryptophan. The order of the fields is CDR3 DNA, CDR3 protein, clone size, V gene, J gene, D gene. A D gene is named only where the DNA matches it firmly. A clone size is listed for some rows: how often the clone was seen (once, few, many), or a class if it is expanded.

DNA: TGTGCCAGCAGAAAGCGGGATCAGCCCCAGCATTTT
CDR3: CASRKRDQPQHF
size: many
V: TRBV6-5
J: TRBJ1-5
D: .

DNA: TGCAGTGCTAGGATCACGATTAACTATGGCTACACCTTC
CDR3: CSARITINYGYTF
size: few
V: TRBV20-1
J: TRBJ1-2
D: .

DNA: TGTGCCAGCAGCGTAGCTACGGGACGAACGTACAATGAGCAGTTCTTC
CDR3: CASSVATGRTYNEQFF
size: .
V: TRBV9
J: TRBJ2-1
D: .

DNA: TGCGCCAGCAGCCAAGATAGATGGGATGAGCAGTTCTTC
CDR3: CASSQDRWDEQFF
size: many
V: TRBV4-3
J: TRBJ2-1
D: .

DNA: TGTGCCAGCAGCTTAGCTCAGGGGGACTCTGAAGCTTTCTTT
CDR3: CASSLAQGDSEAFF
size: many
V: TRBV7-6
J: TRBJ1-1
D: TRBD1

DNA: TGTGCCACCAGTGACCAGACAGATACGCAGTATTTT
CDR3: CATSDQTDTQYF
size: many
V: TRBV24-1
J: TRBJ2-3
D: .

DNA: TGTGCCAGCAGCTTAGATAATTTTGGGAACACTGAAGCTTTCTTT
CDR3: CASSLDNFGNTEAFF
size: many
V: TRBV7-2
J: TRBJ1-1
D: .

DNA: TGCAGCGTGATCCCCCCAGGGGCGATTTTCTACGAGCAGTACTTC
CDR3: CSVIPPGAIFYEQYF
size: .
V: TRBV29-1
J: TRBJ2-7
D: .

DNA: TGCGCCAGCAGAGGAACTAGCTCCGCGAACACCGGGGAGCTGTTTTTT
CDR3: CASRGTSSANTGELFF
size: few
V: TRBV10-2
J: TRBJ2-2
D: .

DNA: TGTGCCAGCAGTTTTGCGGGAGAGGACGGGCAGTACTTC
CDR3: CASSFAGEDGQYF
size: few
V: TRBV12-3/TRBV12-4
J: TRBJ2-7
D: TRBD2

DNA: TGTGCCTGGAACCGGGACAGGGTCCCTGGGGCCAACGTCCTGACTTTC
CDR3: CAWNRDRVPGANVLTF
size: few
V: TRBV30
J: TRBJ2-6
D: TRBD1

DNA: TGTGCCAGCAGCTCGACAGGGAGGGTTGAAGCTTTCTTT
CDR3: CASSSTGRVEAFF
size: few
V: TRBV5-4
J: TRBJ1-1
D: TRBD1

DNA: TGCAGTATAGGAGCCCCGGGCACAGATACGCAGTATTTT
CDR3: CSIGAPGTDTQYF
size: many
V: TRBV29-1
J: TRBJ2-3
D: .

DNA: TGCAGTGCTAATCAGGCCCTCTCCATCAATCAGCCCCAGCATTTT
CDR3: CSANQALSINQPQHF
size: few
V: TRBV20-1
J: TRBJ1-5
D: .

DNA: TGTGCCAGCATTGCACAGAGCTATCAGCCCCAGCATTTT
CDR3: CASIAQSYQPQHF
size: .
V: TRBV28
J: TRBJ1-5
D: .

DNA: TGTGCCAGCAGTTTAGGTTCGTTACAGGGAGGGAATGAGCAGTTCTTC
CDR3: CASSLGSLQGGNEQFF
size: many
V: TRBV12-3/TRBV12-4
J: TRBJ2-1
D: .

DNA: TGTGCCACCAGTGACAGGGCCGTACCCACCGGGGAGCTGTTTTTT
CDR3: CATSDRAVPTGELFF
size: .
V: TRBV24-1
J: TRBJ2-2
D: .

DNA: TGTGCCAGCAGTGGACCGGCCACTAGCACAGATACGCAGTATTTT
CDR3: CASSGPATSTDTQYF
size: many
V: TRBV2
J: TRBJ2-3
D: .

DNA: TGTGCCAGCAGTGAAACTTTTACAGATACGCAGTATTTT
CDR3: CASSETFTDTQYF
size: many
V: TRBV6-1
J: TRBJ2-3
D: .

DNA: TGTGCCAACCCGTCCAGGGTTGGTGGCTACACCTTC
CDR3: CANPSRVGGYTF
size: many
V: TRBV2
J: TRBJ1-2
D: .

DNA: TGTGCCAGGGGGACGGGGAGGAGGTTTTTT
CDR3: CARGTGRRFF
size: few
V: TRBV27
J: TRBJ1-4
D: .

DNA: TGCAGTGCTGGACAGTTACGCAATCAGCCCCAGCATTTT
CDR3: CSAGQLRNQPQHF
size: few
V: TRBV20-1
J: TRBJ1-5
D: .

DNA: TGTGCCAGCAGTTTGGGCGCGGTAGCGGGAGTGAGCGCAGATACGCAGTATTTT
CDR3: CASSLGAVAGVSADTQYF
size: many
V: TRBV12-3/TRBV12-4
J: TRBJ2-3
D: TRBD2

DNA: TGTGCCAGCAGCCCCCTGTTAGGGGTAGAGCAGTACTTC
CDR3: CASSPLLGVEQYF
size: many
V: TRBV7-6
J: TRBJ2-7
D: .

DNA: TGTGCCAGCAGCTTAGCTGTCGGACAGGGGCCTTTGGCCAATTCACCCCTCCACTTT
CDR3: CASSLAVGQGPLANSPLHF
size: many
V: TRBV11-2
J: TRBJ1-6
D: TRBD1

DNA: TGTGCCAGCAGCCAAGGGGATTTGGCGCGGGGGGTCACAGATACGCAGTATTTT
CDR3: CASSQGDLARGVTDTQYF
size: .
V: TRBV14
J: TRBJ2-3
D: TRBD2

DNA: TGTGCCAGCAGTGGGGGACAGGGACAGATTTATCCCCAGCATTTT
CDR3: CASSGGQGQIYPQHF
size: many
V: TRBV6-1
J: TRBJ1-5
D: TRBD1

DNA: TGTGCCAGCAGTTTCCAGGGGGCGCGCCCAGATACGCAGTATTTT
CDR3: CASSFQGARPDTQYF
size: many
V: TRBV12-3/TRBV12-4
J: TRBJ2-3
D: TRBD1

DNA: TGCAGTGCTAGAGATCGGCAGGGGGCTGCGAACACCGGGGAGCTGTTTTTT
CDR3: CSARDRQGAANTGELFF
size: .
V: TRBV20-1
J: TRBJ2-2
D: TRBD1

DNA: TGTGCCAGCAGTTCCGATGCAACTAATGAAAAACTGTTTTTT
CDR3: CASSSDATNEKLFF
size: .
V: TRBV27
J: TRBJ1-4
D: .

DNA: TGTGCCAGCAGCCCAGGGCACGGCTCCTACGAGCAGTACTTC
CDR3: CASSPGHGSYEQYF
size: .
V: TRBV5-6
J: TRBJ2-7
D: .

DNA: TGCGCCAGCAGCCACCTCGTAGCGGGGGTTTCAGCTAGCACAGATACGCAGTATTTT
CDR3: CASSHLVAGVSASTDTQYF
size: few
V: TRBV4-1
J: TRBJ2-3
D: TRBD2

DNA: TGCAGTGCTAGGGTAACGACAGGGGCTGGAAACACCATATATTTT
CDR3: CSARVTTGAGNTIYF
size: .
V: TRBV20-1
J: TRBJ1-3
D: TRBD1

DNA: TGTGCCAGCAGGTCCAAGCCGGGACAACCCATCGGCGGCTACACCTTC
CDR3: CASRSKPGQPIGGYTF
size: many
V: TRBV7-2
J: TRBJ1-2
D: .

DNA: TGCAGCGTTGGGCGGGGAGGCACAGATACGCAGTATTTT
CDR3: CSVGRGGTDTQYF
size: many
V: TRBV29-1
J: TRBJ2-3
D: .

DNA: TGTGCCAGCAGCTCCGGGTCCTCGGCCCAAGAGACCCAGTACTTC
CDR3: CASSSGSSAQETQYF
size: few
V: TRBV28
J: TRBJ2-5
D: .

DNA: TGTGCCAGCAGCTTCTGGACAGGCGTATTCACAGATACGCAGTATTTT
CDR3: CASSFWTGVFTDTQYF
size: many
V: TRBV11-2
J: TRBJ2-3
D: TRBD1

DNA: TGTGCCAGCAGCTTAGCATGGGGAAACGAAAAACTGTTTTTT
CDR3: CASSLAWGNEKLFF
size: few
V: TRBV7-8
J: TRBJ1-4
D: .

DNA: TGTGCCAGCACCCCCCCAGGGGTCAGGGACACTGAAGCTTTCTTT
CDR3: CASTPPGVRDTEAFF
size: few
V: TRBV6-5
J: TRBJ1-1
D: .

DNA: TGTGCCAGCAGTGGCACGGATAATGAAAAACTGTTTTTT
CDR3: CASSGTDNEKLFF
size: many
V: TRBV2
J: TRBJ1-4
D: .

DNA: TGTGCCAGCAGCTTCGTGACAGGGAGTATAGCTGAAGCTTTCTTT
CDR3: CASSFVTGSIAEAFF
size: few
V: TRBV7-9
J: TRBJ1-1
D: TRBD1

DNA: TGTGCCAGCTCACAGCGGGATCAGAGCGGGGAGCTGTTTTTT
CDR3: CASSQRDQSGELFF
size: .
V: TRBV18
J: TRBJ2-2
D: TRBD2

DNA: TGTGCCAGCAGCTTAGATCCAGGGGCGTACTATGGCTACACCTTC
CDR3: CASSLDPGAYYGYTF
size: many
V: TRBV11-2
J: TRBJ1-2
D: .

DNA: TGCGCCAGCAGCTTGGATAATCCCGATACGCAGTATTTT
CDR3: CASSLDNPDTQYF
size: many
V: TRBV5-1
J: TRBJ2-3
D: .

DNA: TGTGCCAGCAGCCAAGAAATGGGCGGGAGCGGATCTTCACCCCTCCACTTT
CDR3: CASSQEMGGSGSSPLHF
size: few
V: TRBV3-1
J: TRBJ1-6
D: .

DNA: TGTGCCAGCGAGGAAATGGGGACAGGGGGCGGCGAGCAGTACTTC
CDR3: CASEEMGTGGGEQYF
size: few
V: TRBV7-8
J: TRBJ2-7
D: TRBD1

DNA: TGTGCCTGTCGGGGCAGGGGGGACACTGAAGCTTTCTTT
CDR3: CACRGRGDTEAFF
size: few
V: TRBV7-8
J: TRBJ1-1
D: TRBD1

DNA: TGTGCCAGCAGTTACTCACAAAACACCGGGGAGCTGTTTTTT
CDR3: CASSYSQNTGELFF
size: .
V: TRBV6-5
J: TRBJ2-2
D: .